The source of this T cell receptor (beta chain) is a study of blood T cell repertoires in COVID-19. At the level of the study: Samples came from the United States, Italy and Spain, spanning acute and convalescent COVID-19.

Original analysis: Amplification from reference gene primers served as the basis for estimated nucleated cell counts. The data were produced by immunoSEQ multiplex PCR, yet TCRdb's version contains in-frame clones alone and is incomplete. D and trimming were read from the DNA, whereas the V and J calls and clone size are those reported in that table. The sample gives about 35,000 clones, 80% to 90% of which show up once; roughly two fifths is in the top ten. Germline-derived CDR1 and CDR2 are MNHNS and SASEGT. Trimming stripped 0 bases from V and 1 base from J, with 10 bases between. The CDR3 consists of 15 residues.

This chain joins TRBV6-1 and TRBJ2-7, with D uncertain. Sequenced sample: peripheral blood. This TCR was sampled from a human donor in a cohort sampled during active COVID-19. The CDR3, as DNA: TGTGCCAGCAGTGAAGCTCGACACCATTCCTACGAGCAGTACTTC. Protein: CASSEARHHSYEQYF.